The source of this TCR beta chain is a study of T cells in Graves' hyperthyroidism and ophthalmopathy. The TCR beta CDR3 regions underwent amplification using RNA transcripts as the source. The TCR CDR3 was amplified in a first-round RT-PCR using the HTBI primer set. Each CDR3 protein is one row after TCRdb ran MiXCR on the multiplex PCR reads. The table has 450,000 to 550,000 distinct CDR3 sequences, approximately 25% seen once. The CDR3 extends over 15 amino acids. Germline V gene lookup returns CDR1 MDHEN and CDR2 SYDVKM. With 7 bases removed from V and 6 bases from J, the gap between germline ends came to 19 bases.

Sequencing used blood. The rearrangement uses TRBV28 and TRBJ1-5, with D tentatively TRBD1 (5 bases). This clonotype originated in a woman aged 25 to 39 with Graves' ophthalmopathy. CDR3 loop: CASIPSPGLGQPQHF. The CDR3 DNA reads TGTGCCAGCATCCCTTCCCCAGGGTTAGGTCAGCCCCAGCATTTT.